Described below is a single T cell receptor beta chain sequence and its context. The data were produced by immunoSEQ multiplex PCR, yet TCRdb's version contains in-frame clones alone and is incomplete. Here the sample spans 50,000 to 55,000 clones, roughly 90% being singletons. The sample is drawn from a study of control samples from healthy donors and cancer patients. Germline-derived CDR1 and CDR2 are MDHEN and SYDVKM. V was shortened by 5 bases and J by 3 bases, with 10 bases between the two germline ends. The CDR3 length is 14 residues. The sequence came from a man in his forties with colorectal cancer. The sequenced material came from PBMCs. The V gene is TRBV28, the J gene TRBJ2-2; no definite D call. The CDR3 protein is CASSPGPYTGELFF. The CDR3 DNA reads TGTGCCAGCAGTCCAGGACCTTACACCGGGGAGCTGTTTTTT.